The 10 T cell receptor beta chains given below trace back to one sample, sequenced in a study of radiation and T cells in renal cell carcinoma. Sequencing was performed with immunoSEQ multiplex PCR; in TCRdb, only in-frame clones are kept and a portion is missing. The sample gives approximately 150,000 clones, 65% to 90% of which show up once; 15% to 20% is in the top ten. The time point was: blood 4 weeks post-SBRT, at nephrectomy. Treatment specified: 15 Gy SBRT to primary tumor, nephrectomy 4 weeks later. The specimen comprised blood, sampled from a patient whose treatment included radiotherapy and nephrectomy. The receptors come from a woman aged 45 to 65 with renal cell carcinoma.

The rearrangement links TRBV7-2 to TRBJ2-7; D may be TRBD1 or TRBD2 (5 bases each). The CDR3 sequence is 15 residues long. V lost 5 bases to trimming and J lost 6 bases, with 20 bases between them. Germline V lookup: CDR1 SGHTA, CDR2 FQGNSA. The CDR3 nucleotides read TGTGCCAGCAGCCCCCTGGCAGGGACGTGGACCGAGCAGTACTTC. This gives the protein CASSPLAGTWTEQYF.

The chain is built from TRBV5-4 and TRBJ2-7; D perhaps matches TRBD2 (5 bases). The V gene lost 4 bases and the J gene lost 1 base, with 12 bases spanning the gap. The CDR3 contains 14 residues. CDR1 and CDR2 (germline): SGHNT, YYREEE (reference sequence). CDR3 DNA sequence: TGTGCCAGCAGCACCAGCCGGGGTTCCTACGAGCAGTACTTC. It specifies CASSTSRGSYEQYF. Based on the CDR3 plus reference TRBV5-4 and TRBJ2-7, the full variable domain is ETGVTQSPTHLIKTRGQQVTLRCSSQSGHNTVSWYQQALGQGPQFIFQYYREEENGRGNFPPRFSGLQFPNYSSELNVNALELDDSALYLCASSTSRGSYEQYFGPGTRLTVT.

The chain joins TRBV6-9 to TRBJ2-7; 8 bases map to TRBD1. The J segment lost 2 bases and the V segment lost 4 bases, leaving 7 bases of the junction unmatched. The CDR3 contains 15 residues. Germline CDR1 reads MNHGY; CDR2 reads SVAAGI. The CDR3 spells CASSSRTGRTYEQYF. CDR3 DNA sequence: TGTGCCAGCAGTTCACGGACAGGGAGAACCTACGAGCAGTACTTC.

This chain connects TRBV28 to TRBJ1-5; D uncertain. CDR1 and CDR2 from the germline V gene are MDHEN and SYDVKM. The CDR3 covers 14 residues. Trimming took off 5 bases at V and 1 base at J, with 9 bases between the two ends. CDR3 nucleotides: TGTGCCAGCAGTACCTCAGAAAGCAATCAGCCCCAGCATTTT. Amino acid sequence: CASSTSESNQPQHF.

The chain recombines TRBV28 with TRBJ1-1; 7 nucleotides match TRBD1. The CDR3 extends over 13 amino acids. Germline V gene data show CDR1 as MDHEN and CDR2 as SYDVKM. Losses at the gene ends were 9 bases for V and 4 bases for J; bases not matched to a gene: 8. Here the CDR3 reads CASKIQGSTEAFF. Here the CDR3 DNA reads TGTGCCAGTAAGATACAGGGGAGCACTGAAGCTTTCTTT.

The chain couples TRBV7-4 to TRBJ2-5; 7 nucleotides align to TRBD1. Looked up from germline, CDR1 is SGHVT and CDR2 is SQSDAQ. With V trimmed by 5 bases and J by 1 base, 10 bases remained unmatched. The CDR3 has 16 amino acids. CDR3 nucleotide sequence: TGTGCCAGCAGCCGACCACAGGGGTTTGGCCAAGAGACCCAGTACTTC. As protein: CASSRPQGFGQETQYF.

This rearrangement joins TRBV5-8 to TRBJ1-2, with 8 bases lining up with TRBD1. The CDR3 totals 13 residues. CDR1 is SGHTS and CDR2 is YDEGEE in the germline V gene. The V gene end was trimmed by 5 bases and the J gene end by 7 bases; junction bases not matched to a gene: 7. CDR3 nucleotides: TGTGCCAGCAGACGACAGGGGCGCGGTGGCTACACCTTC. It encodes CASRRQGRGGYTF.

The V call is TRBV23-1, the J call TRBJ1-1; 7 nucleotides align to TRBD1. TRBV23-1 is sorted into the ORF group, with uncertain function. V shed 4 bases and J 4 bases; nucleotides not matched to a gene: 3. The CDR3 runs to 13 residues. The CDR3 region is CASSPQGGTEAFF. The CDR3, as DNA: TGCGCCAGCAGTCCCCAGGGGGGCACTGAAGCTTTCTTT.

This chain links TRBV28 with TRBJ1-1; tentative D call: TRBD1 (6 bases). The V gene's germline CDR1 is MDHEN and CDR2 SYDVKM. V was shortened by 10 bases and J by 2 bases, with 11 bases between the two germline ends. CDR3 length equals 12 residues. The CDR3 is CATGQPNTEAFF. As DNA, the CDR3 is TGTGCCACAGGACAGCCAAACACTGAAGCTTTCTTT.

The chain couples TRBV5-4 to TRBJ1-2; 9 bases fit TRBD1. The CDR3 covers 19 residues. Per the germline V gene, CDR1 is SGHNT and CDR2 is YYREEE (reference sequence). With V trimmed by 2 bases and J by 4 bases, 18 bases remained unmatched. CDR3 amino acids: CASSFYSLGQGYSLYGYTF. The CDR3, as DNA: TGTGCCAGCAGCTTTTATAGTCTGGGACAGGGTTACTCCCTCTATGGCTACACCTTC. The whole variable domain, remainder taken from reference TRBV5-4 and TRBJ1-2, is ETGVTQSPTHLIKTRGQQVTLRCSSQSGHNTVSWYQQALGQGPQFIFQYYREEENGRGNFPPRFSGLQFPNYSSELNVNALELDDSALYLCASSFYSLGQGYSLYGYTFGSGTRLTVV.